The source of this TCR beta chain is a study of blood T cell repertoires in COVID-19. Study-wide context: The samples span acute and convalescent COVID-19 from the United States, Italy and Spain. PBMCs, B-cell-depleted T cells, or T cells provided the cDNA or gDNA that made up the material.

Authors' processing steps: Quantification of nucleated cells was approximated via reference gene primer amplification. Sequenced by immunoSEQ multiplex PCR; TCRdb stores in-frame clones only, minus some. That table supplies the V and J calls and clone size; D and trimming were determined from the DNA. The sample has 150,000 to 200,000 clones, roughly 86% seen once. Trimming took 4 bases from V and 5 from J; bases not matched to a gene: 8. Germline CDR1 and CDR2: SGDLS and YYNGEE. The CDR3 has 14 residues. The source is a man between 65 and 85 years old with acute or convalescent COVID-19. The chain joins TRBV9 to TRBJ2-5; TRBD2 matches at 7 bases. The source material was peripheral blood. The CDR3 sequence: CASSPNPGRETQYF. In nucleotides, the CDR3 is TGTGCCAGCAGCCCCAACCCCGGGAGGGAGACCCAGTACTTC. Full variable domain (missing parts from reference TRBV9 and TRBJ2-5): DSGVTQTPKHLITATGQRVTLRCSPRSGDLSVYWYQQSLDQGLQFLIQYYNGEERAKGNILERFSAQQFPDLHSELNLSSLELGDSALYFCASSPNPGRETQYFGPGTRLLVL.